A single sample is the source of the 23 T cell receptor beta chains below, sequenced in a study of blood T cell repertoires in COVID-19. The method was immunoSEQ multiplex PCR; TCRdb's version includes in-frame clones alone and lacks a portion of them. The sample holds around 93,000 clones; about 86% are singletons and the top ten take around 4%. Sequenced material: peripheral blood. These receptor sequences come from a man between 60 and 70 years old with acute or convalescent COVID-19.

The rearrangement uses TRBV6-4 and TRBJ1-1, with D unresolved. Trimming removed 5 bases from V and 4 bases from J, with 11 bases in between. The CDR3 covers 13 residues. CDR1 is MRHNA, CDR2 SNTAGT, per germline. CDR3 nucleotides: TGTGCCAGCAGTCCTTCTCTCGGCACTGAAGCTTTCTTT. The encoded protein is CASSPSLGTEAFF.

This clone showed up just once. CDR3 loop: CASRQGVYGYTF. The CDR3 DNA is TGTGCCAGCCGACAGGGCGTCTATGGCTACACCTTC. This chain links TRBV21-1 with TRBJ1-2; TRBD1 is the table's D call and was not checked against the DNA. TRBV21-1 is flagged as a pseudogene. CDR3 length equals 12 residues.

J is TRBJ2-3 and V is TRBV6-4, with 13 bases that match TRBD2. The CDR3 extends over 18 amino acids. Germline CDR1 reads MRHNA; CDR2 reads SNTAGT. V was clipped by 2 bases and J by 0 bases; unmatched bases: 5. CDR3 in DNA: TGTGCCAGCAGTGACGGACTAGCGGGAGACCTTAGCACAGATACGCAGTATTTT. Residues: CASSDGLAGDLSTDTQYF.

J is TRBJ1-4 and V is TRBV4-3; 10 bases line up with TRBD1. With 4 bases clipped from V and 6 bases from J, the junction kept 5 bases outside the gene matches. The CDR3 consists of 15 residues. Germline V gene data show CDR1 as LGHNA and CDR2 as YSLEER. The chain's CDR3 is CASSPAGQGYEKLFF. The CDR3 DNA reads as TGCGCCAGCAGCCCAGCGGGACAGGGGTATGAAAAACTGTTTTTT.

The chain employs TRBV7-2 and TRBJ2-5; 7 positions agree with TRBD1. This CDR3 has 16 residues. V lost 5 bases and J lost 2; bases outside the gene matches: 11. The germline gives CDR1 SGHTA, CDR2 FQGNSA. The CDR3 coding sequence is TGTGCCAGCAGCCCAGCCTGGGACAGATTACAAGAGACCCAGTACTTC. It specifies CASSPAWDRLQETQYF.

The chain recombines TRBV19 with TRBJ1-5; D possibly corresponds to TRBD1 (6 bases). The V and J ends lost 5 bases and 6 bases respectively, with 17 bases between them. The CDR3 is 15 amino acids. The germline gives CDR1 LNHDA, CDR2 SQIVND (reference sequence). The CDR3 sequence is CASSSQGLLRQPQHF. DNA of the CDR3: TGTGCCAGTAGTTCCCAGGGGCTCCTTCGTCAGCCCCAGCATTTT.

This chain connects TRBV30 to TRBJ2-5; 9 bases match TRBD1. The CDR3 is 15 residues long. V lost 3 bases and J lost 1; bases outside the gene matches: 6. The germline V gene encodes CDR1 GTSNPN and CDR2 SVGIG (reference sequence). CDR3 protein: CAWSEGQGVQETQYF. CDR3 nucleotide sequence: TGTGCCTGGAGCGAGGGACAGGGAGTCCAAGAGACCCAGTACTTC.

The chain carries TRBV3-1 (or the pseudogene TRBV3-2) and TRBJ2-7; D may be TRBD1 (6 bases). The CDR3 is 15 residues long. V lost 0 bases and J lost 4, with 13 bases in between. Per germline, CDR1 LGHDT and CDR2 YNNKEL (reference sequence). The CDR3 nucleotides are TGTGCCAGCAGCCAAGAGGACAGCTCCTCTTACGAGCAGTACGTC. Translation: CASSQEDSSSYEQYV.

V and J are TRBV29-1 and TRBJ1-1, with a tentative D call TRBD1 (5 bases). Trimming took off 7 bases at V and 1 base at J, with 10 bases between the two ends. The CDR3 has 12 amino acids. CDR1 is SQVTM and CDR2 is ANQGSEA in the germline V gene. The CDR3 sequence: CSACQGNTEAFF. The CDR3 DNA follows: TGCAGCGCCTGTCAGGGGAACACTGAAGCTTTCTTT.

This chain uses TRBV14 with TRBJ1-2; D may be TRBD1 (5 bases). This CDR3 region has 13 residues. CDR1 is SGHDN, CDR2 FVKESK, per germline. V dropped 2 bases and J dropped 5 bases, with 9 bases sitting between them. The CDR3 spells CASSQTGVYGYTF. The CDR3 nucleotides read TGTGCCAGCAGCCAAACAGGAGTGTATGGCTACACCTTC.

The DNA for the CDR3 is TGCGCCAGCAGCTACGGGATAGACTATTCACCCCTCCACTTT. Translated: CASSYGIDYSPLHF. V gene TRBV10-2 combines with J gene TRBJ1-6; D not certain. The CDR3 loop spans 14 amino acids. Germline V CDR1 and CDR2: WSHSY, SAAADI. V lost 6 bases to trimming and J lost 8 bases, with 14 bases between them.

The chain is built from TRBV5-1 and TRBJ2-1, with TRBD1 identical over 10 bases. V gave up 3 bases and J gave up 7 bases; unmatched junction bases: 7. Germline CDR1 SGHRS, CDR2 YFSETQ. CDR3 length: 15 residues. The CDR3 DNA follows: TGCGCCAGCAGCTCAATTGGACAGGGGGAGAATGAGCAGTTCTTC. Amino acid sequence: CASSSIGQGENEQFF.

Only one count was recorded for this clone. The chain has TRBV3-1 (or the pseudogene TRBV3-2) and TRBJ1-2; D is perhaps TRBD1 (6 bases). Germline assignment: CDR1 LGHDT and CDR2 YNNKEL (reference sequence). Deletions cut 5 bases from V and 5 bases from J, with 18 bases between. The CDR3 totals 15 residues. The CDR3 region has the DNA TGTGCCAGCAGCACCTGGGAGAGGCAGGGGTATGGCTACACCTTC. It is translated as CASSTWERQGYGYTF.

This clone occurred a few times. The chain is built from TRBV11-2 and TRBJ2-7; D might be TRBD2 (5 bases). Germline CDR1 reads SGHAT; CDR2 reads FQNNGV. V was cut by 5 bases and J by 0 bases, with 17 bases left in between. The CDR3 runs 16 residues. This CDR3 is CASSLRGQVNSYEQYV. The CDR3 DNA reads TGTGCCAGCAGCCTACGAGGGCAGGTAAACTCCTACGAGCAGTACGTC.

This clone was found a few times. The chain joins TRBV19 to TRBJ1-6; 9 bases agree with TRBD1. This CDR3 has 15 residues. V lost 4 bases and J lost 10; bases outside the gene matches: 8. Germline V gene lookup returns CDR1 LNHDA and CDR2 SQIVND (reference sequence). This CDR3 is CASSKPGQGKSPLHF. The CDR3 coding sequence is TGTGCCAGTAGTAAACCGGGACAGGGCAAATCACCCCTCCACTTT.

The chain has TRBV19 and TRBJ1-6; TRBD1 is a possible D gene (5 bases). Germline V lookup: CDR1 LNHDA, CDR2 SQIVND (reference sequence). Trimming shortened V by 6 bases and J by 6 bases, and 9 bases separated the two germline ends. This CDR3 is 13 amino acids long. The CDR3 coding sequence is TGTGCCAGTAGAGACAGTCTTAATTCACCCCTCCACTTT. This translates into CASRDSLNSPLHF.

V and J are TRBV14 and TRBJ1-1; D unresolved. The germline V gene encodes CDR1 SGHDN and CDR2 FVKESK. The CDR3 is made up of 14 amino acids. V dropped 2 bases and J dropped 7 bases, with 14 bases sitting between them. DNA of the CDR3: TGTGCCAGCAGCCAACGGTTAGGAGTCAGTGAAGCTTTCTTT. This sequence encodes CASSQRLGVSEAFF. Full variable domain (outside the CDR3, taken from reference TRBV14 and TRBJ1-1): EAGVTQFPSHSVIEKGQTVTLRCDPISGHDNLYWYRRVMGKEIKFLLHFVKESKQDESGMPNNRFLAERTGGTYSTLKVQPAELEDSGVYFCASSQRLGVSEAFFGQGTRLTVV.

The V call is TRBV6-2 or TRBV6-3, the J call TRBJ1-1, with a possible D match to TRBD1 (5 bases). The CDR3 consists of 13 residues. Germline CDR1 reads MNHEY; CDR2 reads SVGEGT. V was trimmed by 2 bases and J by 9 bases, leaving 13 bases between them. CDR3 in amino acids: CASSYGNRIQAFF. The CDR3 nucleotides are TGTGCCAGCAGTTACGGGAACAGGATACAAGCTTTCTTT.

V and J are TRBV7-2 and TRBJ2-4; D not resolved. V lost 4 bases and J lost 0, with 16 bases in between. CDR1 and CDR2 (germline): SGHTA, FQGNSA. CDR3 size: 17 residues. Here the CDR3 reads CASSSTQGRLAKNIQYF. CDR3 nucleotide sequence: TGTGCCAGCAGCTCCACCCAAGGCAGACTAGCCAAAAACATTCAGTACTTC.

The V gene is TRBV5-4, the J gene TRBJ1-2; the match to TRBD1 covers 10 bases. V was clipped by 3 bases and J by 4 bases; unmatched bases: 9. The length of the CDR3 is 16 residues. Germline assignment: CDR1 SGHNT and CDR2 YYREEE (reference sequence). The CDR3 DNA sequence: TGTGCCAGCAGCTCCCGACAGGGGGCGATGGGCTATGGCTACACCTTC. This encodes CASSSRQGAMGYGYTF.

This rearrangement joins TRBV5-6 to TRBJ2-1; TRBD1 aligns across 9 bases. With 0 bases clipped from V and 10 bases from J, the junction kept 11 bases outside the gene matches. The CDR3 has 16 amino acids. Looked up from germline, CDR1 is SGHDT and CDR2 is YYEEEE. CDR3 amino acids: CASSLEGTGRIREQFF. The CDR3, as DNA: TGTGCCAGCAGCTTGGAAGGGACAGGGAGGATTAGGGAGCAGTTCTTC.

The V and J genes are TRBV10-3 and TRBJ2-2; 8 bases fit TRBD1. The CDR3 spans 15 residues. Germline assignment: CDR1 ENHRY and CDR2 SYGVKD. V gave up 6 bases and J gave up 3 bases; unmatched junction bases: 6. CDR3: CAISRDRTYTGELFF. In DNA, the CDR3 is TGTGCCATCAGCCGGGACAGGACTTACACCGGGGAGCTGTTTTTT.

This clone was recorded a few times. The chain employs TRBV14 and TRBJ1-1, with D unresolved. Per germline, CDR1 SGHDN and CDR2 FVKESK. CDR3 length equals 13 residues. V lost 2 bases and J 1 base, leaving 5 bases between the germline ends. The CDR3 nucleotides read TGTGCCAGCAGCCAACAACAGAACACTGAAGCTTTCTTT. It is translated as CASSQQQNTEAFF. Drawing the rest from reference TRBV14 and TRBJ1-1, the complete variable domain is EAGVTQFPSHSVIEKGQTVTLRCDPISGHDNLYWYRRVMGKEIKFLLHFVKESKQDESGMPNNRFLAERTGGTYSTLKVQPAELEDSGVYFCASSQQQNTEAFFGQGTRLTVV.